What follows describes a single TCR beta chain. Its target is unknown. The data belong to a study of T cell responses to AZD1222 COVID-19 vaccine. The CDR3 covers 14 residues. Per the germline V gene, CDR1 is KGHSH and CDR2 is LQKENI. The germline V and J ends were trimmed by 4 bases and 3 bases, with 12 bases remaining between them. Profiled with immunoSEQ multiplex PCR; TCRdb holds only in-frame clones, not every one. The repertoire holds 150,000 to 170,000 clones, with 70% to 90% as singletons. Notes on the study in general: Among spike-specific TCRs, nearly half reportedly target unmutated variant regions. Donors were chiefly white British, with a greater number of females, and clonal diversity was perhaps underestimated. Seropositivity was recorded at baseline in only 6 or 7 AZD1222 recipients.

The chain employs TRBV18 and TRBJ1-1, with D unresolved. The sequence was collected from an adult in good health. The input for sequencing was peripheral blood, taken on day 0 of MenACWY control vaccination. The CDR3 DNA reads TGTGCCAGCTCACGTACCGGCTGGGACACTGAAGCTTTCTTT. Translating gives CASSRTGWDTEAFF. The full variable domain, rest sourced from reference TRBV18 and TRBJ1-1, is NAGVMQNPRHLVRRRGQEARLRCSPMKGHSHVYWYRQLPEEGLKFMVYLQKENIIDESGMPKERFSAEFPKEGPSILRIQQVVRGDSAAYFCASSRTGWDTEAFFGQGTRLTVV.